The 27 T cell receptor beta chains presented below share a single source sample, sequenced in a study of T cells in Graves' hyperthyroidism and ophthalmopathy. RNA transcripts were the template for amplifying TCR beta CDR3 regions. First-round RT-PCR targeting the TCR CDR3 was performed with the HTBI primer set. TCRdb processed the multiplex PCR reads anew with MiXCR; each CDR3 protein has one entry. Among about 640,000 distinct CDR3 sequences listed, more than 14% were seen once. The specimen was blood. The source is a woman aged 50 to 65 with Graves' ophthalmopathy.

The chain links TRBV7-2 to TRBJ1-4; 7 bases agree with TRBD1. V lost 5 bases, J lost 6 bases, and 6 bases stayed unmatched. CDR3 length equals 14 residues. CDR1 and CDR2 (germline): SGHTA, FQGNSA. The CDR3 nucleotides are TGTGCCAGCAGCCCGGGACAGAAGTATGAAAAACTGTTTTTT. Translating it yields CASSPGQKYEKLFF.

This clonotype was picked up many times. The CDR3 coding sequence is TGTGCCAGCAGTACAACTCTAGCGGGGTCGTCCTACGAGCAGTACTTC. As protein: CASSTTLAGSSYEQYF. J is TRBJ2-7 and V is TRBV28; 9 bases line up with TRBD2. V lost 5 bases, J lost 1 base, and 9 bases stayed unmatched. This CDR3 spans 16 amino acids. In germline, CDR1 is MDHEN, CDR2 SYDVKM. Variable domain in full (rest from reference TRBV28 and TRBJ2-7): DVKVTQSSRYLVKRTGEKVFLECVQDMDHENMFWYRQDPGLGLRLIYFSYDVKMKEKGDIPEGYSVSREKKERFSLILESASTNQTSMYLCASSTTLAGSSYEQYFGPGTRLTVT.

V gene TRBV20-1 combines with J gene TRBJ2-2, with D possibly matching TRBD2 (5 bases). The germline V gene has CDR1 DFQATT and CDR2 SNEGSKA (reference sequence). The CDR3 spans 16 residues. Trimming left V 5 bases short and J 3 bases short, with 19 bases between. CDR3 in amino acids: CSAPMVRGAYTGELFF. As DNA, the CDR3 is TGCAGTGCTCCCATGGTTCGGGGAGCGTACACCGGGGAGCTGTTTTTT.

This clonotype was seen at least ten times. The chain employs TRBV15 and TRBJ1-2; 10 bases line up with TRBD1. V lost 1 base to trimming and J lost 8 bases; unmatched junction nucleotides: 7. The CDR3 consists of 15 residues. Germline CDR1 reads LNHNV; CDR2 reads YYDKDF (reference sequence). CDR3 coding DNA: TGTGCCACCAGCAGAGGAGGGACAGGGGTTGAAGGCTACACCTTC. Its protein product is CATSRGGTGVEGYTF. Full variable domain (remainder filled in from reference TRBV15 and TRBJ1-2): DAMVIQNPRYQVTQFGKPVTLSCSQTLNHNVMYWYQQKSSQAPKLLFHYYDKDFNNEADTPDNFQSRRPNTSFCFLDIRSPGLGDTAMYLCATSRGGTGVEGYTFGSGTRLTVV.

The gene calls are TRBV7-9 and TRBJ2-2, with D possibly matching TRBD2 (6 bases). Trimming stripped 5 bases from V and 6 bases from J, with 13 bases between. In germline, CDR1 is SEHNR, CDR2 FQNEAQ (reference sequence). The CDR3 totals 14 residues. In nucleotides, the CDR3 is TGTGCCAGCAGCCCTAGGGGCGGGGCCGGGGAGCTGTTTTTT. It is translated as CASSPRGGAGELFF.

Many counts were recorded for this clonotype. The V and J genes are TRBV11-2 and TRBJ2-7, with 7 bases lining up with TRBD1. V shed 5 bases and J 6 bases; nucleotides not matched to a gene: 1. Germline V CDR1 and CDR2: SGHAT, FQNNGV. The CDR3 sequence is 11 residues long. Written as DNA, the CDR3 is TGTGCCAGCAGCCGGACAGGCGAGCAGTACTTC. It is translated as CASSRTGEQYF.

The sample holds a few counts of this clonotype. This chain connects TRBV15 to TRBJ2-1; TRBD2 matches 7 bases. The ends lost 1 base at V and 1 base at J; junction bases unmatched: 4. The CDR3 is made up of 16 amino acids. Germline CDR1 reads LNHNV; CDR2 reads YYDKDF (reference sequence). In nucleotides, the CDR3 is TGTGCCACCAGCAGAGTTACGGGAGGTTCCTACAATGAGCAGTTCTTC. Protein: CATSRVTGGSYNEQFF.

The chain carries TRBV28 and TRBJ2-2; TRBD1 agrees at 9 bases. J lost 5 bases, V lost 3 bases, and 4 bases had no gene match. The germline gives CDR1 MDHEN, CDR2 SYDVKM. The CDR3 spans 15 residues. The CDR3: CASSLGTGLTGELFF. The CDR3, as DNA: TGTGCCAGCAGTTTGGGGACAGGGCTGACCGGGGAGCTGTTTTTT. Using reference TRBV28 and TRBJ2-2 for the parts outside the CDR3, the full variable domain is DVKVTQSSRYLVKRTGEKVFLECVQDMDHENMFWYRQDPGLGLRLIYFSYDVKMKEKGDIPEGYSVSREKKERFSLILESASTNQTSMYLCASSLGTGLTGELFFGEGSRLTVL.

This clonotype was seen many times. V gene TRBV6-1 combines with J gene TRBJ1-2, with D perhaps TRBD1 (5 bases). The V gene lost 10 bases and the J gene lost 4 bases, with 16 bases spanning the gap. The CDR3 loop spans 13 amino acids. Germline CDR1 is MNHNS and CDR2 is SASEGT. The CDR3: CATGRRGSYGYTF. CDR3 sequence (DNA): TGTGCCACCGGGCGTCGGGGGAGCTATGGCTACACCTTC.

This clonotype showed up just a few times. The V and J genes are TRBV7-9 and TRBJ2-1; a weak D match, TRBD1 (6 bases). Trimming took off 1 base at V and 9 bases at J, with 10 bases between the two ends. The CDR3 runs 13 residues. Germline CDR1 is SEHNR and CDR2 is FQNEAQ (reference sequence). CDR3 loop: CASSLVGHVEQFF. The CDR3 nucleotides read TGTGCCAGCAGCTTAGTGGGACATGTTGAGCAGTTCTTC.

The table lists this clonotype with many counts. CDR3 sequence: CASSFVPREKGNYEQYF. CDR3 in DNA: TGTGCCAGCAGTTTCGTCCCCCGGGAAAAAGGCAATTACGAGCAGTACTTC. The chain has TRBV28 and TRBJ2-7, with D perhaps matching TRBD2 (5 bases). Trimming stripped 3 bases from V and 4 bases from J, with 22 bases between. The CDR3 runs to 17 residues. Germline V lookup: CDR1 MDHEN, CDR2 SYDVKM. The full variable domain, with the rest looked up from reference TRBV28 and TRBJ2-7, is DVKVTQSSRYLVKRTGEKVFLECVQDMDHENMFWYRQDPGLGLRLIYFSYDVKMKEKGDIPEGYSVSREKKERFSLILESASTNQTSMYLCASSFVPREKGNYEQYFGPGTRLTVT.

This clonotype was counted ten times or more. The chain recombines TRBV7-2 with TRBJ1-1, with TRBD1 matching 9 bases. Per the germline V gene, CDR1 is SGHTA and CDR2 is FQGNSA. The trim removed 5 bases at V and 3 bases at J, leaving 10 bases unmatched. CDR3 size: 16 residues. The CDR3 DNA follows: TGTGCCAGCAGCCTAATACAGGGGGCGACGGACACTGAAGCTTTCTTT. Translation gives CASSLIQGATDTEAFF.

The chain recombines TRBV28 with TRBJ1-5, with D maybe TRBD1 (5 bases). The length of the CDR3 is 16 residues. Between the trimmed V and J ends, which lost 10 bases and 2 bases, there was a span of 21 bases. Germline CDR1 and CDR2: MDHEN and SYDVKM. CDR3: CATHHRGRVRNQPQHF. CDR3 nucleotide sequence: TGTGCCACCCACCACCGGGGGAGGGTGCGCAATCAGCCCCAGCATTTT.

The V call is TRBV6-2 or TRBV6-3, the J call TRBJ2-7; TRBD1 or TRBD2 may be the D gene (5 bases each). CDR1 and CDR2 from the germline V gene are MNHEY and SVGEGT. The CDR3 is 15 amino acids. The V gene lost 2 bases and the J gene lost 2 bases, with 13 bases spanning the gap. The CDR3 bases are TGTGCCAGCAGTTACCTCCTCGGGGCAACCTACGAGCAGTACTTC. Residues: CASSYLLGATYEQYF.

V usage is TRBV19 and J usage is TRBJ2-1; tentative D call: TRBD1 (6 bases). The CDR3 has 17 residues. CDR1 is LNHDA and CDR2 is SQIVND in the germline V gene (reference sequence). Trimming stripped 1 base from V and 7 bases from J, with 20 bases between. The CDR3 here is CASSIAGLGGERNEQFF. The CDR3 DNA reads TGTGCCAGTAGTATAGCAGGTTTAGGGGGAGAACGAAATGAGCAGTTCTTC.

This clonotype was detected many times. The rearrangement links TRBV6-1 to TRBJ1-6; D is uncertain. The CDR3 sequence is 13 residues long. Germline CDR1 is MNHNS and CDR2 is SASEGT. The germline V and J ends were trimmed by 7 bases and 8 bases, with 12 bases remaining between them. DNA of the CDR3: TGTGCCAGCAAGGGTTGGACGGATTCACCCCTCCACTTT. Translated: CASKGWTDSPLHF.

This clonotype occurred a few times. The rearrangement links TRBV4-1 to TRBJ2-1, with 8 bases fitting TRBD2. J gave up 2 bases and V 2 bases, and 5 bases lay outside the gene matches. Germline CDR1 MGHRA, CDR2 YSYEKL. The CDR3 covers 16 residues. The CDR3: CASSQLFGRAYNEQFF. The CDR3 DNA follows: TGCGCCAGCAGCCAACTATTCGGGAGGGCCTACAATGAGCAGTTCTTC.

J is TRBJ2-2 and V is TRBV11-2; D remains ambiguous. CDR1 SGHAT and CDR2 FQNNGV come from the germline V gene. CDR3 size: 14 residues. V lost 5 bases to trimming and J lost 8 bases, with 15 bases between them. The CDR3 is CASSTDRSWGELFF. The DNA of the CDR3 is TGTGCCAGCAGCACGGACCGTTCGTGGGGGGAGCTGTTTTTT.

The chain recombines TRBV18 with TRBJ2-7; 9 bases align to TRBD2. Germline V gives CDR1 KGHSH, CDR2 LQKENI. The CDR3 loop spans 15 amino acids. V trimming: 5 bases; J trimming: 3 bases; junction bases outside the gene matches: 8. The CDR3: CASSSGGREGYEQYF. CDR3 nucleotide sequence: TGTGCCAGCTCATCCGGAGGGCGGGAGGGCTACGAGCAGTACTTC.

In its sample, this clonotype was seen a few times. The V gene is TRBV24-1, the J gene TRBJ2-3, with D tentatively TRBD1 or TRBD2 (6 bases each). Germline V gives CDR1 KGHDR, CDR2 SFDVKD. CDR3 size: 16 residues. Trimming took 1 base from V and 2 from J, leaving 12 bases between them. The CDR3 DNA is TGTGCCACCAGTGATTTAAGGGGGGTTTCCACAGATACGCAGTATTTT. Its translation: CATSDLRGVSTDTQYF.

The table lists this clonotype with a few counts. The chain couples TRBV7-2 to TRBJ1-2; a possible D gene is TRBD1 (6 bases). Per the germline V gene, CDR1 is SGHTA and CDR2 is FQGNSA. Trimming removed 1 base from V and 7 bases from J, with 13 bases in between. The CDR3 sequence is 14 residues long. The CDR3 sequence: CTSSLGGGGLGYTF. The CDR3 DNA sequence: TGTACCAGCAGCTTAGGAGGGGGGGGCCTTGGCTACACCTTC.

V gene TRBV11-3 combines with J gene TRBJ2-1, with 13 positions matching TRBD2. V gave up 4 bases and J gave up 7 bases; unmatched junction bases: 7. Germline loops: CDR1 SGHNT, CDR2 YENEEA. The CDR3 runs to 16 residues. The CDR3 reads CASSSGLAGFWNEQFF. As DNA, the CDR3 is TGTGCCAGCAGCTCGGGACTAGCGGGGTTCTGGAATGAGCAGTTCTTC.

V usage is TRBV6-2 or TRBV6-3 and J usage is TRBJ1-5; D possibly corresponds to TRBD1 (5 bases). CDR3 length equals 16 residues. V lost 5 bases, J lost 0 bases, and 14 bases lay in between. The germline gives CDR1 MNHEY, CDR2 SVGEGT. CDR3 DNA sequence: TGTGCCAGCAGTCTTAAACAGGCATATAGCAATCAGCCCCAGCATTTT. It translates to CASSLKQAYSNQPQHF.

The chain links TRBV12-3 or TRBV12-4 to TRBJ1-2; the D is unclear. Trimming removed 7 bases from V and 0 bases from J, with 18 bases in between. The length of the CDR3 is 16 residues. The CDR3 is CASTPGSTNTNYGYTF. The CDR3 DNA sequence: TGTGCCAGCACCCCCGGCTCGACAAACACTAACTATGGCTACACCTTC.

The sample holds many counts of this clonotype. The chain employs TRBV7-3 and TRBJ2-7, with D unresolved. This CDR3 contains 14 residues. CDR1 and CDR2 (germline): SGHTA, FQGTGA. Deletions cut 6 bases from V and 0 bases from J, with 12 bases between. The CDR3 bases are TGTGCCAGCAGTCACGACTCAAGCTCCTACGAGCAGTACTTC. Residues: CASSHDSSSYEQYF.

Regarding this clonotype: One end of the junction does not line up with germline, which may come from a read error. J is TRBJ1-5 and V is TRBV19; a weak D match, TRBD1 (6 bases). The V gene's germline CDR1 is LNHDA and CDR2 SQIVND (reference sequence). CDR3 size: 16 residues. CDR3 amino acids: CASKQLGGALNRPQHF. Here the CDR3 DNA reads TGTGCCAGTAAACAACTGGGGGGGGCTCTTAATCGGCCCCAGCATTTT. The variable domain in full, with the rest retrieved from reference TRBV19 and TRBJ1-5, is DGGITQSPKYLFRKEGQNVTLSCEQNLNHDAMYWYRQDPGQGLRLIYYSQIVNDFQKGDIAEGYSVSREKKESFPLTVTSAQKNPTAFYLCASKQLGGALNRPQHFGDGTRLSIL.

CDR3 DNA sequence: TGTGCCAGCAGCTTAGAGGATAGCGGGCCCCTTTACAATGAGCAGTTCTTC. It encodes CASSLEDSGPLYNEQFF. The gene calls are TRBV7-9 and TRBJ2-1, with 7 bases matching TRBD2. Germline CDR1 SEHNR, CDR2 FQNEAQ (reference sequence). The CDR3 runs to 17 residues. V shed 1 base and J 4 bases; nucleotides not matched to a gene: 10.